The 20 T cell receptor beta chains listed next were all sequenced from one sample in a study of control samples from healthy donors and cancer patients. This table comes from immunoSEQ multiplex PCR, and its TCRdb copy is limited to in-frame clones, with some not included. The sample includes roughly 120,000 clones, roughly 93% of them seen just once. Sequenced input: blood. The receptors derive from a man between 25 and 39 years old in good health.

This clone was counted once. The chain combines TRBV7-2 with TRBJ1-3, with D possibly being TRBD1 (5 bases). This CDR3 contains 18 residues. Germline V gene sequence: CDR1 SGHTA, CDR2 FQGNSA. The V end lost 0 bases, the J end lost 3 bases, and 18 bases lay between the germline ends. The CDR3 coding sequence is TGTGCCAGCAGCTTAGCGCTACAGGCCTACATCAATGGAAACACCATATATTTT. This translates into CASSLALQAYINGNTIYF.

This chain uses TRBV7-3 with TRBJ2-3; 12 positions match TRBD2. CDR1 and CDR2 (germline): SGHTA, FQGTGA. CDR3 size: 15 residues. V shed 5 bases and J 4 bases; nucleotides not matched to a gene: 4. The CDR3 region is CASSILAGGSDTQYF. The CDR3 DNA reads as TGTGCCAGCAGCATACTAGCGGGGGGCTCAGATACGCAGTATTTT.

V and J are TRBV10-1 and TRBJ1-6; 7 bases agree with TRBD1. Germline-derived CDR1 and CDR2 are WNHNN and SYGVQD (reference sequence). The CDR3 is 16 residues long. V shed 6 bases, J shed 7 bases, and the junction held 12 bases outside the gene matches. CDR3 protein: CASSLGTDIGNSPLHF. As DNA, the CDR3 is TGCGCCAGCAGCCTTGGGACAGATATTGGGAATTCACCCCTCCACTTT.

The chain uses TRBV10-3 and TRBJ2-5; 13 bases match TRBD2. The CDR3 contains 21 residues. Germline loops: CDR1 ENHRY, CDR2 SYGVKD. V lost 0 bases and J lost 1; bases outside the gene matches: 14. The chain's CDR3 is CAISESPPGGTSGAIQETQYF. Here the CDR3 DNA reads TGTGCCATCAGTGAGTCTCCGCCCGGTGGGACTAGCGGGGCAATCCAAGAGACCCAGTACTTC.

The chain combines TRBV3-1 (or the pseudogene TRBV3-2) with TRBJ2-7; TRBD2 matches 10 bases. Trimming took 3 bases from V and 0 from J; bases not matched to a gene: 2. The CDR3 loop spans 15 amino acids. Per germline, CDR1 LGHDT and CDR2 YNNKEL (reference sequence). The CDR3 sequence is CASSHTSGASYEQYF. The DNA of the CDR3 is TGTGCCAGCAGCCATACTAGCGGGGCCTCCTACGAGCAGTACTTC.

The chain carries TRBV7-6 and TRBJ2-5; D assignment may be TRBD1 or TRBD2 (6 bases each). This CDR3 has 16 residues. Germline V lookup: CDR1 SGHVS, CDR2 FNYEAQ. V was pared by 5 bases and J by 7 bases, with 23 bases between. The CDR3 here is CASSPPGGHPKWTQYF. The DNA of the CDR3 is TGTGCCAGCAGCCCCCCCGGGGGACACCCGAAGTGGACCCAGTACTTC.

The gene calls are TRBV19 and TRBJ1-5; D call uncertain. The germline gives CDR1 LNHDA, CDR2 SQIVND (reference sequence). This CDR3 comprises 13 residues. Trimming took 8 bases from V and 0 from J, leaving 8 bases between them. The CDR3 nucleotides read TGTGCCAGTGGACGGAATAGCAATCAGCCCCAGCATTTT. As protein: CASGRNSNQPQHF.

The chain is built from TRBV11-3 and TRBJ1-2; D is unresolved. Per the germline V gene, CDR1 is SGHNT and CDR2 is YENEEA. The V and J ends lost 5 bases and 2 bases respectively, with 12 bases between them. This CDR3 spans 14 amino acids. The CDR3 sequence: CASSKGYNNYGYTF. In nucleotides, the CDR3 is TGTGCCAGCAGCAAAGGCTATAACAACTATGGCTACACCTTC.

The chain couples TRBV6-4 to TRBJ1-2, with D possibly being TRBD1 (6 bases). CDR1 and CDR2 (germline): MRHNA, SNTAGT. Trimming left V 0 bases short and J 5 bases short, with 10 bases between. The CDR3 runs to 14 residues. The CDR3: CASSDSMGAYGYTF. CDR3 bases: TGTGCCAGCAGTGACTCTATGGGGGCGTATGGCTACACCTTC.

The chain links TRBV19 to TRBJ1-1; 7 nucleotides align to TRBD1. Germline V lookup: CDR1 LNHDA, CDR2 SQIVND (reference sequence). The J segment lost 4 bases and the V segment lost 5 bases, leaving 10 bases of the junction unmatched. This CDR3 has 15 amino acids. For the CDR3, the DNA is TGTGCCAGTAGTCGGGACAGAAAACACCCCACTGAAGCTTTCTTT. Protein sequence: CASSRDRKHPTEAFF.

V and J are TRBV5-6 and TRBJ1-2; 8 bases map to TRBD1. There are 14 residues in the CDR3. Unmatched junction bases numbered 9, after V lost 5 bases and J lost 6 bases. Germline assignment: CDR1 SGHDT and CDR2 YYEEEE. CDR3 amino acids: CASSFGQGSNGYTF. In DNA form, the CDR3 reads TGTGCCAGCAGTTTCGGACAGGGTAGTAATGGCTACACCTTC.

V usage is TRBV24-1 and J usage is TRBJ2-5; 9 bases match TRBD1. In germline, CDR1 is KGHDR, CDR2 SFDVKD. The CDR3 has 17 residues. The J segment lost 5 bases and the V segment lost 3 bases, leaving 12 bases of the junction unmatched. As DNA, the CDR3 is TGTGCCACCAGTGATCCGACAGGGGGAATTTTCGGGGAGACCCAGTACTTC. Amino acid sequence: CATSDPTGGIFGETQYF.

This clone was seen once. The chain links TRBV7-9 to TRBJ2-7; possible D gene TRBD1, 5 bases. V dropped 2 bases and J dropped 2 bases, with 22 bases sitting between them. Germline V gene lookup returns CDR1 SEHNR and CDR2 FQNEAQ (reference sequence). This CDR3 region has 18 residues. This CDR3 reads CASSLPPTYQGKTYEQYF. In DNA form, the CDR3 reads TGTGCCAGCAGCTTACCTCCTACTTATCAGGGAAAGACCTACGAGCAGTACTTC.

The CDR3, as DNA: TGTGCCAGCAGTACTGACATGGGCACTGAAGCTTTCTTT. Translation gives CASSTDMGTEAFF. J is TRBJ1-1 and V is TRBV6-4; no clear D. Germline lookup yields CDR1 MRHNA and CDR2 SNTAGT. The CDR3 covers 13 residues. V was shortened by 5 bases and J by 4 bases, with 11 bases between the two germline ends.

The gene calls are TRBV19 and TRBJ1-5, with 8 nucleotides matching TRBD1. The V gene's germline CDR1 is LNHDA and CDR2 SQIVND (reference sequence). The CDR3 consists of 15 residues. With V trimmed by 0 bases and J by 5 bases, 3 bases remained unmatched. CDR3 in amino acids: CASSIDRGHHQPQHF. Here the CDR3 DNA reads TGTGCCAGTAGTATAGACAGGGGGCACCATCAGCCCCAGCATTTT.

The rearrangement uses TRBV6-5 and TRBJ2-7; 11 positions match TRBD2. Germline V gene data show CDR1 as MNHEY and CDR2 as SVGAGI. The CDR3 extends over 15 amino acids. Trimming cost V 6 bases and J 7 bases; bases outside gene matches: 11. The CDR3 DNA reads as TGTGCCAGCAGGTACACTAGCGGGGGCTCGGGGGAGCAGTACTTC. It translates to CASRYTSGGSGEQYF.

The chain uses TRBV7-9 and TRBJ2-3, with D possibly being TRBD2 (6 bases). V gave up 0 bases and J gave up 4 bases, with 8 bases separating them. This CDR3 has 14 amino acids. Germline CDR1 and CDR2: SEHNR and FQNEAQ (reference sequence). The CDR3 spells CASSLAEGSDTQYF. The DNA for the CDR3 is TGTGCCAGCAGCTTAGCGGAGGGTTCAGATACGCAGTATTTT.

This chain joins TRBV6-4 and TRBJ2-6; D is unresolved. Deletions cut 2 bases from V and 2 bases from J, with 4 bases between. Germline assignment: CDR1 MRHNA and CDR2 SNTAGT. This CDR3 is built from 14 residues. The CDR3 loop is CASSDRAGANVLTF. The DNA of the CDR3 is TGTGCCAGCAGTGACAGGGCTGGGGCCAACGTCCTGACTTTC.

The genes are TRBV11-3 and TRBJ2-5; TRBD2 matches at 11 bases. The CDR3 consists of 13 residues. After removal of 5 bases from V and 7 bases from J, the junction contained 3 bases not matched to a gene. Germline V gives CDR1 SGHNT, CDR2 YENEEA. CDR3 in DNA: TGTGCCAGCAGCACAACTAGCGGGGGGACCCAGTACTTC. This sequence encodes CASSTTSGGTQYF.

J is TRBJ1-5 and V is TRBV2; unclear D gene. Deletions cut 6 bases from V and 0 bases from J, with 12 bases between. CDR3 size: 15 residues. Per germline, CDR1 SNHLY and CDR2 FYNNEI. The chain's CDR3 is CASSTEYYSNQPQHF. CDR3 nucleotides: TGTGCCAGCAGCACAGAATATTATAGCAATCAGCCCCAGCATTTT.